This T cell receptor beta chain comes out of a study of CD8+ T cells in alopecia areata. Findings and limits, study-wide: Compared with normal scalp, lesional scalp had higher clonality and more expanded CD8+ clones.

As for this clone: The antigen is not known.

The V and J ends lost 10 bases and 8 bases, in that order; junction bases with no gene match: 8. The length of the CDR3 is 13 residues. Germline CDR1 is SGHTA and CDR2 is FQGNSA. Extracted RNA was reverse transcribed, and the resulting cDNA served as sequencing template. TCRdb's copy holds only in-frame clones and misses some; the assay was immunoSEQ multiplex PCR. The sample has around 130,000 clones, around three fifths seen once. The gene calls are TRBV7-2 and TRBJ1-4, with TRBD1 matching 9 bases. The material was CD4+ T cells sorted from blood, obtained at week 0. The sequence derives from a human donor with alopecia areata. The CDR3 sequence: CAIRRTGEEKLFF. CDR3 coding DNA: TGTGCCATCAGAAGGACAGGGGAAGAAAAACTGTTTTTT.